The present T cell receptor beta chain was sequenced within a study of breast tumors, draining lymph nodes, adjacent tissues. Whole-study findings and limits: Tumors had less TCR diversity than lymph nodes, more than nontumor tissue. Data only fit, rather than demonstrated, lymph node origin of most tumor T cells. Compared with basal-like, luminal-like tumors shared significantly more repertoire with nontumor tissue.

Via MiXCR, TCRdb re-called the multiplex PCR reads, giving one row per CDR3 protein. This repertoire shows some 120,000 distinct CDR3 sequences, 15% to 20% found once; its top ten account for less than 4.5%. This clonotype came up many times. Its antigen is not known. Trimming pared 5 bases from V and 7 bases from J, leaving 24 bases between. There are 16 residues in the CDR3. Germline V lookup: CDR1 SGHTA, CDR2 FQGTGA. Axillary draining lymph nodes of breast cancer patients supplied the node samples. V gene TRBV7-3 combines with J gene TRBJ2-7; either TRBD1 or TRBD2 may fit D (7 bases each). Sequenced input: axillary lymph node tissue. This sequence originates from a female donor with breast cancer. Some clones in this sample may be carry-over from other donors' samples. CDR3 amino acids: CASSTEGASGFVEQYF. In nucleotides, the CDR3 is TGTGCCAGCAGCACCGAGGGGGCTAGCGGCTTCGTGGAGCAGTACTTC.